This T cell receptor beta chain was sequenced during a study of T cells in Graves' hyperthyroidism and ophthalmopathy. The CDR3 has 17 amino acids. The germline CDR1 and CDR2 sequences are MGHRA and YSYEKL. The germline V and J ends were trimmed by 1 base and 0 bases, with 15 bases remaining between them. Study-wide findings and caveats: Blood also contained most expanded thyroid clonotypes above 0.001.

What was amplified from RNA transcripts were TCR beta CDR3 regions. A set of HTBI primers served as the primers for a first-round RT-PCR of the TCR CDR3. In TCRdb, the multiplex PCR reads were re-called with MiXCR into one record per CDR3 protein. In the table there are 640,000 or so distinct CDR3 sequences, around 15% of which are singletons. In the case of this clonotype: No antigen is known for it.

Input material: blood. The receptor was isolated from a woman aged 40 to 49 with Graves' ophthalmopathy. The V call is TRBV4-1, the J call TRBJ2-5; D is ambiguous. The CDR3 bases are TGCGCCAGCAGCCAAGCTAAGGACCCGCTGTACCAAGAGACCCAGTACTTC. Translation: CASSQAKDPLYQETQYF.